This TCR beta chain is drawn from a study of T cell responses to AZD1222 COVID-19 vaccine. In the case of this clone: The antigen remains undetermined.

Sequencing was performed with immunoSEQ multiplex PCR; in TCRdb, only in-frame clones are kept and a portion is missing. The repertoire holds tens of thousands of clones, with more than 75% as singletons. Germline lookup yields CDR1 LGHDT and CDR2 YNNKEL (reference sequence). This CDR3 has 15 amino acids. Trimming cost V 0 bases and J 10 bases, with 15 bases left between them. Study-level findings and limits: Targeting of unmutated variant regions was reportedly seen in nearly half of spike-specific TCRs. Donors, mostly white British, included more females; clonal diversity was possibly underestimated.

The clonotype was recovered from an adult who received the AZD1222 COVID-19 vaccine. V is TRBV3-1 (or the pseudogene TRBV3-2) and J is TRBJ1-4, with no clear D. The starting material was peripheral blood, obtained 28 days after the second AZD1222 dose. Here the CDR3 DNA reads TGTGCCAGCAGCCAAGATTGGCCCTCAGATATAAAACTGTTTTTT. Translated, it gives CASSQDWPSDIKLFF.